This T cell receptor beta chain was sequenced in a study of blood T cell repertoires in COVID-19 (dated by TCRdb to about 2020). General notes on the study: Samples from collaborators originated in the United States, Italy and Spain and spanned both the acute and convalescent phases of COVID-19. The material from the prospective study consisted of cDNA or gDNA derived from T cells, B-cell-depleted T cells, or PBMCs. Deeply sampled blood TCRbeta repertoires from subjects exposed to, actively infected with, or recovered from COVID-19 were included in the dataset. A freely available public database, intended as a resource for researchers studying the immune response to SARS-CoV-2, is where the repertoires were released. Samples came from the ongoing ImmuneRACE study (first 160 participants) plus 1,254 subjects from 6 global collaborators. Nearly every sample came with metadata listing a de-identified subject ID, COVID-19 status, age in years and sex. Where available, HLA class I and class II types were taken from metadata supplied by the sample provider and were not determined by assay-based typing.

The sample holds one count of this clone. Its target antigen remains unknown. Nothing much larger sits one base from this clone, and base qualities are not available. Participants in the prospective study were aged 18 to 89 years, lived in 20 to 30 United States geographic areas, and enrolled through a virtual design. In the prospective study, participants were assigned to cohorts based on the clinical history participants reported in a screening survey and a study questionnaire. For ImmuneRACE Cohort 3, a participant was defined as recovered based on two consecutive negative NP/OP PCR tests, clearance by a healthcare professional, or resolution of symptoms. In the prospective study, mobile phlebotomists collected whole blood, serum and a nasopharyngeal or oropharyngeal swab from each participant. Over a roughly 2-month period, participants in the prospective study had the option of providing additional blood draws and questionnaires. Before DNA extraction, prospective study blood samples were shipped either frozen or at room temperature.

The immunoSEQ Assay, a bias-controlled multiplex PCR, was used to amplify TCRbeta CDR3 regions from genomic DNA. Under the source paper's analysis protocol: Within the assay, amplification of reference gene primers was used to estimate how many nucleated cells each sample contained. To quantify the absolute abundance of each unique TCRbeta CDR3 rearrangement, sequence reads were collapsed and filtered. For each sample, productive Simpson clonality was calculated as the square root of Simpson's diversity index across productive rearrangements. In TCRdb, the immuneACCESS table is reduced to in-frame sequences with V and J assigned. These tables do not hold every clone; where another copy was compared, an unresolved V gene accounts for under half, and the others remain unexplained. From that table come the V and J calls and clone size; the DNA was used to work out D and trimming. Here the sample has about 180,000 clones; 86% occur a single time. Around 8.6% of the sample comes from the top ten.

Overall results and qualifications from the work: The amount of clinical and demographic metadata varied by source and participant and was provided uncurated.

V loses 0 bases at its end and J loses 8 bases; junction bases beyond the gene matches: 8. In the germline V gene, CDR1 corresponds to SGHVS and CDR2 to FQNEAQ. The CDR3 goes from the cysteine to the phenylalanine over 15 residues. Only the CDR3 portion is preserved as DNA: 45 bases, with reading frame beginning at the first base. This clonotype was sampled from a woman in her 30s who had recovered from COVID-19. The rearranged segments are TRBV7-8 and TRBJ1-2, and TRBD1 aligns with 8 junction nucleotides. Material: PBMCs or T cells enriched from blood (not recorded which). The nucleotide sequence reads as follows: TGTGCCAGCAGCTTAGCGGGGCAGGGGGCGTCAGGCTACACCTTC. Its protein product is CASSLAGQGASGYTF.